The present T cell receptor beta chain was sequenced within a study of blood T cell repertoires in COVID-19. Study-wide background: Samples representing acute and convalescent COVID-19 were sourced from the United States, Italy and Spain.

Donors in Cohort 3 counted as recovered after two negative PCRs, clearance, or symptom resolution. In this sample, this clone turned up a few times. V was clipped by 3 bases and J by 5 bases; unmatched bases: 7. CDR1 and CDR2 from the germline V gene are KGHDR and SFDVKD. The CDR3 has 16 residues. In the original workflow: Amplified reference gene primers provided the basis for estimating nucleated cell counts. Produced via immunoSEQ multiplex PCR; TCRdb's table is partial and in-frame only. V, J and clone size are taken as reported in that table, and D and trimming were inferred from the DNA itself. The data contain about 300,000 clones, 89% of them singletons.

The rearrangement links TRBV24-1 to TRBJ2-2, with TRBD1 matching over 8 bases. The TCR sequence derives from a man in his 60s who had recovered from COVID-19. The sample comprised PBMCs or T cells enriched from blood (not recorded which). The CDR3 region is CATSDTPWTGTGELFF. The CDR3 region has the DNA TGTGCCACCAGTGATACACCTTGGACAGGGACCGGGGAGCTGTTTTTT.